A single sample gave rise to the 13 T cell receptor beta chains below, sequenced in a study of T cells and copy number aberrations in small-cell lung cancer. Method: immunoSEQ multiplex PCR; TCRdb's copy keeps in-frame clones and lacks some. The table records over 500 clones, approximately 84% of them present only once. Material for sequencing was tumor tissue. These receptors all stem from a man between 60 and 70 years old with small cell lung cancer.

The sample holds one count of this clone. The rearrangement joins TRBV7-9 to TRBJ2-2; D is perhaps TRBD1 (7 bases). This CDR3 contains 18 residues. The V and J ends lost 1 base and 0 bases respectively, with 15 bases between them. The germline gives CDR1 SEHNR, CDR2 FQNEAQ (reference sequence). The CDR3 coding sequence is TGTGCCAGCAGCTTAGTGGGAGGCGGGACAGCGAACACCGGGGAGCTGTTTTTT. Its protein product is CASSLVGGGTANTGELFF.

V is TRBV2 and J is TRBJ2-7; a weak D match, TRBD1 (5 bases). The CDR3 length is 13 residues. Trimming took off 1 base at V and 3 bases at J, with 7 bases between the two ends. The germline gives CDR1 SNHLY, CDR2 FYNNEI. The chain's CDR3 is CASSEDRYYEQYF. CDR3 bases: TGTGCCAGCAGTGAAGACAGGTACTACGAGCAGTACTTC.

This clone was picked up a small number of times. The rearrangement links TRBV6-1 to TRBJ2-7, with 10 nucleotides matching TRBD2. The germline V gene encodes CDR1 MNHNS and CDR2 SASEGT. The ends lost 2 bases at V and 0 bases at J; junction bases unmatched: 4. This CDR3 has 16 residues. CDR3 loop: CASSESAGGASYEQYF. The CDR3 DNA sequence: TGTGCCAGCAGTGAATCAGCGGGAGGGGCCTCCTACGAGCAGTACTTC.

This clone was counted a single time. The chain joins TRBV2 to TRBJ2-7, with D maybe TRBD1 (6 bases). Trimming cost V 7 bases and J 5 bases, with 15 bases left between them. The CDR3 is 13 residues long. Germline CDR1 is SNHLY and CDR2 is FYNNEI. The CDR3 loop reads CASTQSGAHEQYF. As DNA, the CDR3 is TGTGCCAGCACGCAGTCAGGGGCCCACGAGCAGTACTTC.

Written as DNA, the CDR3 is TGTGCCAGCAGATTCAGGGGTTTGGGTCAGCCCCAGCATTTT. Translating it yields CASRFRGLGQPQHF. The chain couples TRBV27 to TRBJ1-5, with D perhaps matching TRBD1 (6 bases). CDR3 length: 14 residues. The V and J ends lost 6 bases and 6 bases respectively, with 15 bases between them. From germline, CDR1 is MNHEY and CDR2 SMNVEV (reference sequence).

To note about this clone: The junction differs from germline at one of its ends, possibly a read error. V and J are TRBV7-7 and TRBJ2-7; TRBD2 agrees at 16 bases. The CDR3 has 17 amino acids. Germline lookup yields CDR1 SSHAT and CDR2 FNYEAQ (reference sequence). The CDR3 spells CASRPPGLAGGRHEQYF. CDR3 nucleotides: TGTGCTAGCAGGCCTCCGGGACTAGCGGGAGGGCGACACGAGCAGTACTTC.

The chain recombines TRBV2 with TRBJ2-7; no definite D call. Germline V CDR1 and CDR2: SNHLY, FYNNEI. The CDR3 has 16 residues. Trimming shortened V by 2 bases and J by 2 bases, and 16 bases separated the two germline ends. The CDR3 here is CASSEQSVGYAYEQYF. DNA of the CDR3: TGTGCCAGCAGTGAACAATCCGTGGGGTATGCCTACGAGCAGTACTTC.

The chain joins TRBV19 to TRBJ1-5, with a weak D call TRBD1 (6 bases). Trimming left V 7 bases short and J 7 bases short, with 23 bases between. Germline loops: CDR1 LNHDA, CDR2 SQIVND (reference sequence). This CDR3 region has 16 residues. The CDR3 DNA reads as TGTGCCAGTACTTATAGTTCTTCGGGGGCCAGGCAGCCCCAGCATTTT. Translated, it gives CASTYSSSGARQPQHF.

V gene TRBV19 combines with J gene TRBJ1-4; D possibly corresponds to TRBD1 (6 bases). This CDR3 region has 15 residues. Germline V lookup: CDR1 LNHDA, CDR2 SQIVND (reference sequence). V gave up 4 bases and J gave up 8 bases, with 17 bases separating them. The CDR3 is CASSTSRGSGEKLFF. CDR3 nucleotide sequence: TGTGCCAGTAGTACCTCCAGGGGTTCGGGAGAAAAACTGTTTTTT.

This sequence joins TRBV30 and TRBJ1-1, with D tentatively TRBD1 (5 bases). V was shortened by 2 bases and J by 4 bases, with 11 bases between the two germline ends. The germline gives CDR1 GTSNPN, CDR2 SVGIG (reference sequence). The CDR3 length is 13 residues. Here the CDR3 reads CAWSQGVSTEAFF. The CDR3 coding sequence is TGTGCCTGGAGTCAGGGTGTGAGCACTGAAGCTTTCTTT.

On this clone itself: An end of the junction differs from the germline gene, which may be a read error. The CDR3 loop is CASRGWGVNTEAFF. For the CDR3, the DNA is TGTGCCAGCAGGGGGTGGGGCGTGAATACTGAAGCTTTCTTT. The chain combines TRBV6-1 with TRBJ1-1, with D perhaps matching TRBD1 (5 bases). Germline V gene data show CDR1 as MNHNS and CDR2 as SASEGT. CDR3 length: 14 amino acids.

The chain combines TRBV11-3 with TRBJ2-7; 9 bases are a match to TRBD1. Germline CDR1 reads SGHNT; CDR2 reads YENEEA. The CDR3 is 14 residues long. V lost 1 base and J lost 6; bases outside the gene matches: 4. CDR3 sequence reads: CASSLGGQGLEQYF. The CDR3 nucleotides are TGTGCCAGCAGCTTAGGAGGACAGGGGCTCGAGCAGTACTTC.

CDR3 bases: TGTGCCATCAGTGGAACTAGCGGGAGGAATGAGCAGTTCTTC. Its protein product is CAISGTSGRNEQFF. The V gene is TRBV10-3, the J gene TRBJ2-1; 12 positions agree with TRBD2. V trimming: 4 bases; J trimming: 7 bases; junction bases outside the gene matches: 2. The germline V gene encodes CDR1 ENHRY and CDR2 SYGVKD. The CDR3 contains 14 residues.